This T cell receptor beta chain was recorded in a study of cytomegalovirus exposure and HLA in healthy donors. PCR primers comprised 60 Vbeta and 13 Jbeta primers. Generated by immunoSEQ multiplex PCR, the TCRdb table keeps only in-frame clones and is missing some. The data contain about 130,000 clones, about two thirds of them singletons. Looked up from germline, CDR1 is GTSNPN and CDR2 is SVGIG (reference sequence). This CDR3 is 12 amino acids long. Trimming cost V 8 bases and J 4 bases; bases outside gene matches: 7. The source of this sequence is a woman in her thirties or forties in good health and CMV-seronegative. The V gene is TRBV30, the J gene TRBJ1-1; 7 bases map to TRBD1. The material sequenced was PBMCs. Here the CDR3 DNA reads TGTGCCAGGGGGCGGGGAGGCACTGAAGCTTTCTTT. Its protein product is CARGRGGTEAFF. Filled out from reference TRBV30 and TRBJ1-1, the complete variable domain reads SQTIHQWPATLVQPVGSPLSLECTVEGTSNPNLYWYRQAAGRGLQLLFYSVGIGQISSEVPQNLSASRPQDRQFILSSKKLLLSDSGFYLCARGRGGTEAFFGQGTRLTVV.